Listed here are 13 T cell receptor beta chains from one sample, sequenced in a study of T cell changes during pregnancy in multiple sclerosis. The table came from immunoSEQ multiplex PCR; TCRdb's copy has only in-frame clones and leaves some out. The sample yields about 67,000 clones, around nine tenths seen once. The source was peripheral blood, collected in the first trimester of pregnancy. The receptors were sampled from a female donor in good health, enrolled as a control in a pregnancy study.

The chain is built from TRBV15 and TRBJ1-3, with TRBD1 as a possible D gene (6 bases). Trimming left V 3 bases short and J 2 bases short, with 14 bases between. The germline V gene has CDR1 LNHNV and CDR2 YYDKDF (reference sequence). The CDR3 length is 16 residues. CDR3 bases: TGTGCCACCAGCAGTGGACAGACAAAACCTGGAAACACCATATATTTT. Its protein is CATSSGQTKPGNTIYF.

V usage is TRBV5-1 and J usage is TRBJ2-7; the D is unclear. The CDR3 has 13 amino acids. V was clipped by 0 bases and J by 1 base, with 5 bases between them. CDR1 is SGHRS, CDR2 YFSETQ, per germline. CDR3 bases: TGCGCCAGCAGCTTGGATCCTTCCTACGAGCAGTACTTC. Translated, it gives CASSLDPSYEQYF.

This chain joins TRBV11-2 and TRBJ2-7, with D perhaps matching TRBD1 (6 bases). With 5 bases removed from V and 2 bases from J, the gap between germline ends came to 16 bases. Germline V gives CDR1 SGHAT, CDR2 FQNNGV. The CDR3 has 15 amino acids. In DNA form, the CDR3 reads TGTGCCAGCAGCCTGGACCGGGACACCCCCTACGAGCAGTACTTC. Residues: CASSLDRDTPYEQYF.

Only one count was recorded for this clone. The CDR3 loop reads CASSLSASGRNEQFF. In DNA form, the CDR3 reads TGTGCCAGCAGTTTATCCGCTTCAGGGCGGAATGAGCAGTTCTTC. The J gene is TRBJ2-1, the V gene TRBV27, with D possibly being TRBD1 (5 bases). The germline CDR1 and CDR2 sequences are MNHEY and SMNVEV (reference sequence). V was cut by 0 bases and J by 7 bases, with 13 bases left in between. CDR3 length: 15 amino acids.

V and J are TRBV4-1 and TRBJ1-2; unclear D gene. The germline V gene encodes CDR1 MGHRA and CDR2 YSYEKL. The CDR3 has 15 amino acids. V was trimmed by 0 bases and J by 2 bases, leaving 10 bases between them. The CDR3 region is CASSQDPRENYGYTF. Written as DNA, the CDR3 is TGCGCCAGCAGCCAAGATCCGCGGGAGAACTATGGCTACACCTTC.

The chain is built from TRBV19 and TRBJ2-7; 13 nucleotides line up with TRBD2. Trimming cost V 3 bases and J 6 bases; bases outside gene matches: 5. In germline, CDR1 is LNHDA, CDR2 SQIVND (reference sequence). The CDR3 length is 15 residues. The chain's CDR3 is CASSITGTSGTEQYF. The CDR3 nucleotides read TGTGCCAGTAGTATCACCGGGACTAGCGGGACCGAGCAGTACTTC.

CDR3 region: CASSEPRVSTGELFF. The CDR3 DNA sequence: TGTGCCAGCAGTGAGCCCAGGGTATCCACCGGGGAGCTGTTTTTT. V gene TRBV25-1 combines with J gene TRBJ2-2; TRBD1 might be the D (5 bases). Deletions cut 3 bases from V and 4 bases from J, with 12 bases between. CDR3 length equals 15 residues. Germline CDR1 is MGHDK and CDR2 is SYGVNS.

The sample holds one count of this clone. This sequence joins TRBV6-5 and TRBJ1-3; TRBD1 might be the D (5 bases). This CDR3 region has 14 residues. V shed 6 bases and J shed 7 bases, with 16 bases lying between them. Germline CDR1 reads MNHEY; CDR2 reads SVGAGI. The chain's CDR3 is CASSRGQYGNTIYF. DNA for the CDR3: TGTGCCAGCAGCCGCGGACAATACGGGAACACCATATATTTT.

The chain combines TRBV19 with TRBJ2-1; possible D gene TRBD2, 6 bases. This CDR3 has 14 residues. Trimming stripped 7 bases from V and 9 bases from J, with 19 bases between. Germline CDR1 is LNHDA and CDR2 is SQIVND (reference sequence). The CDR3 nucleotides read TGTGCCAGTATGCTGGCTCCCGGGAGTGGTGAGCAGTTCTTC. Amino acid sequence: CASMLAPGSGEQFF.

This clone was counted once. This sequence joins TRBV2 and TRBJ2-7; unclear D gene. Looked up from germline, CDR1 is SNHLY and CDR2 is FYNNEI. CDR3 size: 11 residues. V was clipped by 4 bases and J by 3 bases, with 4 bases between them. The CDR3 is CASSAYYEQYF. CDR3 DNA sequence: TGTGCCAGCAGTGCTTACTACGAGCAGTACTTC. Together with reference TRBV2 and TRBJ2-7, the CDR3 gives the full variable domain: EPEVTQTPSHQVTQMGQEVILRCVPISNHLYFYWYRQILGQKVEFLVSFYNNEISEKSEIFDDQFSVERPDGSNFTLKIRSTKLEDSAMYFCASSAYYEQYFGPGTRLTVT.

J is TRBJ2-7 and V is TRBV25-1, with a possible D match to TRBD1 (6 bases). The CDR3 spans 15 residues. Trimming took off 2 bases at V and 2 bases at J, with 13 bases between the two ends. Germline CDR1 MGHDK, CDR2 SYGVNS. CDR3 protein: CASSEIGQSTYEQYF. The CDR3 nucleotides are TGTGCCAGCAGTGAAATCGGACAGTCGACCTACGAGCAGTACTTC.

The chain joins TRBV6-5 to TRBJ2-1, with D maybe TRBD2 (6 bases). Germline CDR1 reads MNHEY; CDR2 reads SVGAGI. V was shortened by 4 bases and J by 9 bases, with 19 bases between the two germline ends. This CDR3 has 15 residues. The CDR3 bases are TGTGCCAGCAGTTTCCGGGACTCCTGGGGTAGTGAGCAGTTCTTC. Its protein is CASSFRDSWGSEQFF.

The chain links TRBV5-4 to TRBJ2-3; TRBD2 matches at 14 bases. V gave up 4 bases and J gave up 4 bases; unmatched junction bases: 14. Germline CDR1 is SGHNT and CDR2 is YYREEE (reference sequence). CDR3 length: 19 amino acids. CDR3 amino acids: CASSSNPGLAGAGPDTQYF. The DNA for the CDR3 is TGTGCCAGCAGCAGTAATCCGGGACTAGCGGGAGCGGGCCCAGATACGCAGTATTTT.